One and the same sample provided the 27 T cell receptor beta chains below, sequenced in a study of blood T cells in healthy people across ages. Then a second PCR, running roughly 7 to 11 cycles, was carried out with a sample-barcoded 5' primer and a J-beta primer mix. TCRdb used MiXCR to reprocess the 5' RACE reads, holding one entry per CDR3 protein. This sample has around 970,000 distinct CDR3 sequences; roughly half occur once, and the top ten carry 20% to 25%. The sample comprised blood. All receptors derive from a woman aged 55-69 years in good health.

The chain joins TRBV3-1 to TRBJ2-1; 8 bases are shared with TRBD2. This CDR3 has 13 amino acids. V shed 0 bases, J shed 9 bases, and the junction held 1 base outside the gene matches. CDR1 is LGHDT, CDR2 YNNKEL, per germline (reference sequence). The CDR3 is CASSQDLAGEQFF. The DNA of the CDR3 is TGTGCCAGCAGCCAAGACCTAGCGGGTGAGCAGTTCTTC.

This chain uses TRBV27 with TRBJ1-1, with D maybe TRBD1 (5 bases). V was clipped by 7 bases and J by 0 bases, with 15 bases between them. The germline gives CDR1 MNHEY, CDR2 SMNVEV (reference sequence). This CDR3 is built from 15 residues. DNA for the CDR3: TGTGCCAGCACCGCGGCGGGACGGATGAACACTGAAGCTTTCTTT. Translating it yields CASTAAGRMNTEAFF.

The table lists this clonotype with a few counts. The rearrangement links TRBV7-3 to TRBJ2-6, with 10 bases matching TRBD2. Germline CDR1 reads SGHTA; CDR2 reads FQGTGA. V lost 3 bases and J lost 2; bases outside the gene matches: 10. The CDR3 consists of 19 residues. The CDR3 region has the DNA TGTGCCAGCAGCTTCCTAGCGGGAGCAGGGAGTACTGGGGCCAACGTCCTGACTTTC. It encodes CASSFLAGAGSTGANVLTF.

Worth noting for this clonotype: One junction end disagrees with the germline gene, perhaps due to a read error. The V call is TRBV4-1, the J call TRBJ2-7, with 8 bases lining up with TRBD1. Looked up from germline, CDR1 is MGHRA and CDR2 is YSYEKL. The CDR3 contains 15 residues. CDR3 in amino acids: CTSSQHRGATYEQYF. CDR3 sequence (DNA): TGCACCAGCAGCCAACACAGGGGGGCTACCTACGAGCAGTACTTC.

This clonotype was observed a few times. The gene calls are TRBV20-1 and TRBJ2-1; 7 nucleotides match TRBD1. The J segment lost 3 bases and the V segment lost 4 bases, leaving 6 bases of the junction unmatched. Germline V gives CDR1 DFQATT, CDR2 SNEGSKA (reference sequence). CDR3 length equals 14 residues. CDR3 sequence: CSANRWDSYNEQFF. Here the CDR3 DNA reads TGCAGTGCTAATAGATGGGACAGCTACAATGAGCAGTTCTTC.

The V gene is TRBV29-1, the J gene TRBJ2-5; 11 bases align to TRBD2. The CDR3 length is 16 residues. V was pared by 7 bases and J by 11 bases, with 21 bases of the junction left unmatched. Germline lookup yields CDR1 SQVTM and CDR2 ANQGSEA. CDR3 coding DNA: TGCAGCGCCGTGACCATGTTTGGTCTAGCGGGAGGTGAGCAGTACTTC. Its protein is CSAVTMFGLAGGEQYF.

The chain links TRBV21-1 to TRBJ2-3; TRBD1 is taken as the D call from the table, unchecked against the DNA. TRBV21-1 is flagged as a pseudogene. CDR3 length: 16 residues. The CDR3 sequence: CASSKKGGTDTDTQYF. The CDR3 DNA is TGTGCCAGCAGCAAGAAGGGGGGGACGGACACAGATACGCAGTATTTT.

The genes are TRBV5-1 and TRBJ2-4; tentative D call: TRBD2 (6 bases). The CDR3 runs 15 residues. Germline V gene lookup returns CDR1 SGHRS and CDR2 YFSETQ. Trimming shortened V by 0 bases and J by 2 bases, and 9 bases separated the two germline ends. CDR3 residues: CASSLAGESKNIQYF. The CDR3 DNA reads as TGCGCCAGCAGCTTGGCGGGAGAGTCCAAAAACATTCAGTACTTC.

This clonotype occurred a few times. The gene calls are TRBV19 and TRBJ2-7; D remains ambiguous. Gene TRBJ2-5 matches the end of the DNA better, so the J call may be wrong. This CDR3 region has 13 residues. In germline, CDR1 is LNHDA, CDR2 SQIVND (reference sequence). The CDR3 DNA follows: TGTGCCAGTAGTATAGCCCATTGGGAGACCCAGTACTTC. This sequence encodes CASSIAHWETQYF.

The CDR3 DNA reads as TGTGCCAGCGCCAGCCCCCGAGGGGTAGAGACCCAGTACTTC. The encoded protein is CASASPRGVETQYF. The J gene is TRBJ2-5, the V gene TRBV28; tentatively, D is TRBD1 or TRBD2 (5 bases each). Germline V gene sequence: CDR1 MDHEN, CDR2 SYDVKM. The CDR3 has 14 residues. The germline V and J ends were trimmed by 8 bases and 4 bases, with 17 bases remaining between them.

This clonotype was observed a few times. This chain joins TRBV7-2 and TRBJ2-7; no definite D call. The ends were cut back, 2 bases at V and 6 bases at J, with 5 bases in the middle. There are 11 residues in the CDR3. The germline gives CDR1 SGHTA, CDR2 FQGNSA. The CDR3 region is CASSLYVEQYF. The CDR3 DNA reads as TGTGCCAGCAGCTTATATGTCGAGCAGTACTTC.

This clonotype occurred many times. The chain couples TRBV7-9 to TRBJ2-1; D gene uncertain. The V and J ends lost 7 bases and 8 bases respectively, with 6 bases between them. This CDR3 has 10 amino acids. Germline V gene lookup returns CDR1 SEHNR and CDR2 FQNEAQ (reference sequence). The CDR3 reads CASKGDEQFF. The CDR3 DNA reads TGTGCCAGCAAGGGTGATGAGCAGTTCTTC.

The rearrangement joins TRBV4-1 to TRBJ2-5, with 7 bases that match TRBD2. The CDR3 runs 15 residues. Germline V gene lookup returns CDR1 MGHRA and CDR2 YSYEKL. After removal of 6 bases from V and 5 bases from J, the junction contained 12 bases not matched to a gene. CDR3 nucleotides: TGCGCCAGCAGACCATCCCTAGCGGAAGGGGAGACCCAGTACTTC. Amino acid sequence: CASRPSLAEGETQYF.

This clonotype has just one count. At one end, the junction sequence differs from germline, possibly due to a read error. This sequence joins TRBV7-9 and TRBJ2-1, with D unresolved. The CDR3 extends over 11 amino acids. In germline, CDR1 is SEHNR, CDR2 FQNEAQ (reference sequence). CDR3 sequence reads: CASSGYSEQFF. CDR3 nucleotide sequence: TGTGCCAGCAGCGGATACAGTGAGCAGTTCTTC. Full variable domain (remainder filled in from reference TRBV7-9 and TRBJ2-1): DTGVSQNPRHKITKRGQNVTFRCDPISEHNRLYWYRQTLGQGPEFLTYFQNEAQLEKSRLLSDRFSAERPKGSFSTLEIQRTEQGDSAMYLCASSGYSEQFFGPGTRLTVL.

This clonotype has a handful of counts. The chain uses TRBV5-1 and TRBJ2-1, with 7 bases identical to TRBD1. Germline CDR1 is SGHRS and CDR2 is YFSETQ. The CDR3 loop spans 15 amino acids. Trimming cost V 3 bases and J 6 bases; bases outside gene matches: 9. The CDR3 loop is CASSSSGTAPNEQFF. Written as DNA, the CDR3 is TGCGCCAGCAGCTCCTCCGGGACAGCACCCAATGAGCAGTTCTTC.

The CDR3 region is CASSSGGHGYTF. As DNA, the CDR3 is TGTGCCAGCAGTTCGGGGGGACATGGCTACACCTTC. The J gene is TRBJ1-2, the V gene TRBV28, with D tentatively TRBD1 (5 bases). CDR3 size: 12 residues. Germline values: CDR1 MDHEN, CDR2 SYDVKM. Trimming took off 4 bases at V and 6 bases at J, with 9 bases between the two ends.

The chain recombines TRBV5-1 with TRBJ1-5, with D uncertain. V lost 7 bases, J lost 4 bases, and 18 bases lay in between. The CDR3 spans 15 residues. Germline lookup yields CDR1 SGHRS and CDR2 YFSETQ. CDR3 sequence (DNA): TGCGCCAGCGGCTGGTTTGGGGATTGGAATCAGCCCCAGCATTTT. It encodes CASGWFGDWNQPQHF. The variable domain in full, with the rest retrieved from reference TRBV5-1 and TRBJ1-5, is KAGVTQTPRYLIKTRGQQVTLSCSPISGHRSVSWYQQTPGQGLQFLFEYFSETQRNKGNFPGRFSGRQFSNSRSEMNVSTLELGDSALYLCASGWFGDWNQPQHFGDGTRLSIL.

This clonotype was seen repeatedly, ten times or more. The chain is built from TRBV29-1 and TRBJ2-5; 9 nucleotides agree with TRBD2. CDR1 and CDR2 (germline): SQVTM, ANQGSEA. Germline trimming cut 4 bases from V and 11 bases from J; bases unmatched to any gene: 8. The CDR3 has 12 residues. CDR3 residues: CSVALLAGEQYF. DNA for the CDR3: TGCAGCGTTGCCCTACTAGCGGGCGAACAGTACTTC.

V gene TRBV6-4 combines with J gene TRBJ2-1; 10 nucleotides agree with TRBD2. This CDR3 spans 11 amino acids. Germline V lookup: CDR1 MRHNA, CDR2 SNTAGT. J gave up 15 bases and V 3 bases, and 2 bases lay outside the gene matches. CDR3 nucleotides: TGTGCCAGCAGTGATAGCGGGAGGCTGTTCTTC. Amino acid sequence: CASSDSGRLFF.

The chain couples TRBV20-1 to TRBJ2-5, with D perhaps assigned TRBD1 or TRBD2 (5 bases each). Trimming took off 6 bases at V and 11 bases at J, with 16 bases between the two ends. Germline CDR1 is DFQATT and CDR2 is SNEGSKA (reference sequence). The CDR3 has 11 amino acids. CDR3: CSAPLGWGQYF. The CDR3 bases are TGCAGTGCCCCCCTCGGGTGGGGGCAGTACTTC.

This clonotype was detected only a few times. V is TRBV28 and J is TRBJ2-4; maybe TRBD2 (5 bases). Trimming shortened V by 8 bases and J by 0 bases, and 17 bases separated the two germline ends. CDR3 size: 16 residues. Germline V lookup: CDR1 MDHEN, CDR2 SYDVKM. In DNA, the CDR3 is TGTGCCAGCTCGGTGAGCGGAGGACTAGCCAAAAACATTCAGTACTTC. Encoded protein: CASSVSGGLAKNIQYF.

The chain joins TRBV15 to TRBJ2-7; no clear D. The CDR3 contains 14 residues. V dropped 5 bases and J dropped 6 bases, with 17 bases sitting between them. Germline V gene sequence: CDR1 LNHNV, CDR2 YYDKDF (reference sequence). CDR3 sequence (DNA): TGTGCCACCAGCGTTTCTAGGGCCTTCACCGAGCAGTACTTC. It is translated as CATSVSRAFTEQYF.

In its sample, this clonotype was seen many times. The gene calls are TRBV7-2 and TRBJ2-7; perhaps D is TRBD1 or TRBD2 (5 bases each). The length of the CDR3 is 15 residues. The germline gives CDR1 SGHTA, CDR2 FQGNSA. V was shortened by 5 bases and J by 1 base, with 15 bases between the two germline ends. The chain's CDR3 is CASSRGQGPSYEQYF. The DNA for the CDR3 is TGTGCCAGCAGCCGAGGGCAGGGTCCTTCCTACGAGCAGTACTTC.

The rearrangement joins TRBV6-2 or TRBV6-3 to TRBJ2-7; D gene uncertain. CDR1 and CDR2 (germline): MNHEY, SVGEGT. V lost 5 bases and J lost 6, with 8 bases in between. This CDR3 has 11 residues. The CDR3 coding sequence is TGTGCCAGCAGTCACCTGGGCGAGCAGTACTTC. It translates to CASSHLGEQYF.

This chain links TRBV28 with TRBJ2-7; 10 positions match TRBD1. The end of the DNA aligns better with TRBJ2-5, so the J call may be wrong. Germline CDR1 reads MDHEN; CDR2 reads SYDVKM. The CDR3 runs to 15 residues. CDR3 DNA sequence: TGTGCCAGCAGTGGGGGACAGGGGTCGGCGGAGACCCAGTACTTC. Protein sequence: CASSGGQGSAETQYF.

This chain links TRBV10-2 with TRBJ2-3; 8 bases fit TRBD1. The trim removed 8 bases at V and 5 bases at J, leaving 9 bases unmatched. This CDR3 has 14 amino acids. Per the germline V gene, CDR1 is WSHSY and CDR2 is SAAADI. The chain's CDR3 is CASPPAGGLDTQYF. DNA of the CDR3: TGCGCCAGCCCCCCAGCAGGGGGCTTAGATACGCAGTATTTT.

With respect to this clonotype: A read error may be the cause here, since a much bigger clone is one base away. The chain links TRBV9 to TRBJ1-1; the D gene is possibly TRBD1 (6 bases). This CDR3 comprises 15 residues. The germline CDR1 and CDR2 sequences are SGDLS and YYNGEE. The CDR3 nucleotides read TGTGCCGGCAGCAAGCAGGGGATGGGGAACACTGAAGCTTTCTTT. This codes for CAGSKQGMGNTEAFF.